This T cell receptor beta chain was recorded in a study of blood T cell repertoires in COVID-19. Study information: Sources were T cells, B-cell-depleted T cells, or PBMCs; the material itself was cDNA or gDNA.

Clones were read by immunoSEQ multiplex PCR, and TCRdb kept only the in-frame ones, dropping some. The sample contains roughly 100,000 clones, 78% of which appear only once. Trimming removed 6 bases from V and 0 bases from J, with 14 bases in between. In germline, CDR1 is MGHRA, CDR2 YSYEKL. CDR3 length: 15 residues. V and J are TRBV4-1 and TRBJ1-2, with D maybe TRBD1 (6 bases). The sequenced sample was peripheral blood. This clonotype originated in a man between 60 and 70 years old with active or convalescent COVID-19. CDR3 region: CASSTDRSPNYGYTF. The CDR3, as DNA: TGCGCCAGCAGTACAGACAGGAGCCCTAACTATGGCTACACCTTC.